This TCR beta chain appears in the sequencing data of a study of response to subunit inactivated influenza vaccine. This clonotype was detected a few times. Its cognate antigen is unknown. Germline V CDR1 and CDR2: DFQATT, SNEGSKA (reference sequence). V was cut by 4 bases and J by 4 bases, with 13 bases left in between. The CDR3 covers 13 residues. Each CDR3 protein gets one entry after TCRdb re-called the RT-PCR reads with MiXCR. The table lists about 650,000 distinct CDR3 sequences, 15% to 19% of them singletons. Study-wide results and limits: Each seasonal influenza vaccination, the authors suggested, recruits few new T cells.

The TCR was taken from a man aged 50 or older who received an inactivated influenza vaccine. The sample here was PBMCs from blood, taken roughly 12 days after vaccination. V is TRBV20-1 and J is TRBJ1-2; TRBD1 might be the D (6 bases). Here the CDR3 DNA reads TGCAGTGCTATCAACAGGGATGGCTATGGCTACACCTTC. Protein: CSAINRDGYGYTF.